The entry below describes one T cell receptor beta chain. This entry comes from a study of blood T cell repertoires in COVID-19. The wider study: The study drew acute and convalescent COVID-19 samples from the United States, Italy and Spain. The analysed material was cDNA or gDNA that came from T cells, B-cell-depleted T cells, or PBMCs.

Study processing details: Amplification of reference gene primers was used by the study to estimate nucleated cell counts. Sequenced by immunoSEQ multiplex PCR; TCRdb stores in-frame clones only, minus some. The DNA was the basis for D and trimming; V, J and clone size are from that table. Of approximately 48,000 clones listed, 85% to 90% were seen once; the top ten hold less than 6.5%. Sample: peripheral blood. The source is a man aged 60 to 75 with acute or convalescent COVID-19.

CDR3 loop: CASSYGERTDTQYF. The CDR3 coding sequence is TGTGCCAGCAGTTATGGTGAGAGGACAGATACGCAGTATTTT. V usage is TRBV6-5 and J usage is TRBJ2-3; D gene uncertain. The CDR3 contains 14 residues. Looked up from germline, CDR1 is MNHEY and CDR2 is SVGAGI. V was pared by 3 bases and J by 3 bases, with 10 bases between.